Here is one T cell receptor beta chain with its context. The antigen remains unidentified. The sample comes from a study of identifying expanded T cells in peripheral blood. The study's findings and limits: Approximately two-week clone count variance significantly increased as total template count grew. Over approximately two and four weeks, about 15 and 19 clones changed, versus approximately 1.2 between replicates.

Sequencing was performed with immunoSEQ multiplex PCR; in TCRdb, only in-frame clones are kept and a portion is missing. Of about 81,000 clones in the sample, roughly 84% were seen once. Collection occurred without any documented infections or immune events in donors. This CDR3 has 17 amino acids. CDR1 is SGHDT, CDR2 YYEEEE, per germline. The V gene lost 3 bases and the J gene lost 0 bases, with 18 bases spanning the gap. The chain joins TRBV5-6 to TRBJ2-5, with TRBD2 as a possible D gene (6 bases). This receptor was identified in a person aged 18 to 75 in good health. The sequencing input was blood. Written as DNA, the CDR3 is TGTGCCAGCAGCTCCCGGGTAGCGGACCCGTACCAAGAGACCCAGTACTTC. It is translated as CASSSRVADPYQETQYF. Variable domain in full (rest from reference TRBV5-6 and TRBJ2-5): DAGVTQSPTHLIKTRGQQVTLRCSPKSGHDTVSWYQQALGQGPQFIFQYYEEEERQRGNFPDRFSGHQFPNYSSELNVNALLLGDSALYLCASSSRVADPYQETQYFGPGTRLLVL.